The rows below give T cell receptor beta chains drawn from one sample of a study of T cell responses to AZD1222 COVID-19 vaccine. Assay: immunoSEQ multiplex PCR; the TCRdb copy retains only in-frame clones and omits some. The top ten hold approximately 1.5% of the sample, which has roughly 200,000 clones, less than 95% seen once. The sample was peripheral blood, taken 28 days after the second dose of the MenACWY control vaccine. All receptors derive from an adult who received the MenACWY meningococcal vaccine as a control. Each CDR3 is given with its conserved first and last residue. A D gene is named only where the DNA matches it firmly. Rows give clone size only sometimes, using once, few, many, or a class for an expanded clone.

clone_size: NA
j_call: TRBJ2-5
v_call: TRBV5-1
d_call: TRBD2
cdr3_length: 15
cdr3_nt: TGCGCCAGCAGCTTGGGACTAGCGGGTGGAGAGACCCAGTACTTC
cdr3_aa: CASSLGLAGGETQYF

clone_size: NA
j_call: TRBJ1-4
v_call: TRBV7-2
d_call: NA
cdr3_length: 16
cdr3_nt: TGTGCCAGCAGCTTAGTTCCGGGGGCAACTAATGAAAAACTGTTTTTT
cdr3_aa: CASSLVPGATNEKLFF

clone_size: NA
j_call: TRBJ2-1
v_call: TRBV5-4
d_call: TRBD2
cdr3_length: 16
cdr3_nt: TGTGCCAGCAGCTTAGAGAATAGCGGGGGAGACAATGAGCAGTTCTTC
cdr3_aa: CASSLENSGGDNEQFF

clone_size: once
j_call: TRBJ2-7
v_call: TRBV9
d_call: NA
cdr3_length: 15
cdr3_nt: TGTGCCAGCAGCCCTAATGCCGCGCTATCCTACGAGCAGTACTTC
cdr3_aa: CASSPNAALSYEQYF

clone_size: NA
j_call: TRBJ2-5
v_call: TRBV7-9
d_call: NA
cdr3_length: 15
cdr3_nt: TGTGCCAGCAGCCCCCTAGACCCGTACCAAGAGACCCAGTACTTC
cdr3_aa: CASSPLDPYQETQYF

clone_size: NA
j_call: TRBJ2-1
v_call: TRBV24-1
d_call: NA
cdr3_length: 15
cdr3_nt: TGTGCCACCAGCCGTCAGGGCGGCCCTCACAATGAGCAGTTCTTC
cdr3_aa: CATSRQGGPHNEQFF

clone_size: NA
j_call: TRBJ1-3
v_call: TRBV18
d_call: NA
cdr3_length: 18
cdr3_nt: TGTGCCAGCTCACCATTGGAGGCCCAAAGGGGCTCTGGAAACACCATATATTTT
cdr3_aa: CASSPLEAQRGSGNTIYF

clone_size: NA
j_call: TRBJ2-3
v_call: TRBV10-3
d_call: TRBD2
cdr3_length: 12
cdr3_nt: TGTGCCATCAGCGGACTAGCGGATACGCAGTATTTT
cdr3_aa: CAISGLADTQYF

clone_size: NA
j_call: TRBJ1-1
v_call: TRBV2
d_call: TRBD1
cdr3_length: 15
cdr3_nt: TGTGCCAGCACTCGGGACAGACTCCGGAACACTGAAGCTTTCTTT
cdr3_aa: CASTRDRLRNTEAFF

clone_size: NA
j_call: TRBJ1-3
v_call: TRBV11-3
d_call: NA
cdr3_length: 15
cdr3_nt: TGTGCCAGCACCAAGTATCATTGGTCTGGAAACACCATATATTTT
cdr3_aa: CASTKYHWSGNTIYF

clone_size: few
j_call: TRBJ1-1
v_call: TRBV27
d_call: NA
cdr3_length: 15
cdr3_nt: TGTGCCAGCAGCCAGAATTGGCGGGGGAACACTGAAGCTTTCTTT
cdr3_aa: CASSQNWRGNTEAFF

clone_size: once
j_call: TRBJ2-2
v_call: TRBV2
d_call: NA
cdr3_length: 14
cdr3_nt: TGTGCCAGCAGTGCGGGAGCGAACACCGGGGAGCTGTTTTTT
cdr3_aa: CASSAGANTGELFF

clone_size: once
j_call: TRBJ2-2
v_call: TRBV5-4
d_call: NA
cdr3_length: 14
cdr3_nt: TGTGCCAGCAGCTTGAGGGGGAGTACCGGGGAGCTGTTTTTT
cdr3_aa: CASSLRGSTGELFF

clone_size: NA
j_call: TRBJ2-7
v_call: TRBV5-1
d_call: TRBD1
cdr3_length: 14
cdr3_nt: TGCGCCAGCAGCACTGAAGGGGGCAAGTACGAGCAGTACTTC
cdr3_aa: CASSTEGGKYEQYF

clone_size: NA
j_call: TRBJ1-1
v_call: TRBV4-2
d_call: NA
cdr3_length: 15
cdr3_nt: TGTGCCAGCAGCCAAGTCCGAACGGGGGGCACTGAAGCTTTCTTT
cdr3_aa: CASSQVRTGGTEAFF

clone_size: once
j_call: TRBJ1-6
v_call: TRBV6-1
d_call: NA
cdr3_length: 18
cdr3_nt: TGTGCCAGCAGTGACTTTGGCGCCAGAAGCTCCTATAATTCACCCCTCCACTTT
cdr3_aa: CASSDFGARSSYNSPLHF